This passage covers 15 T cell receptor beta chains from one sample sequenced in a study of T cells in Graves' hyperthyroidism and ophthalmopathy. From RNA transcripts, TCR beta CDR3 regions were amplified. The TCR CDR3 was amplified in a first-round RT-PCR using the HTBI primer set. TCRdb analysed the multiplex PCR reads with MiXCR anew, one entry per CDR3 protein. The sample shows more than 450,000 distinct CDR3 sequences, approximately 20% of them seen only once. Specimen: blood. Receptor source: a man aged 35 to 55 with Graves' ophthalmopathy.

This clonotype appeared many times. The chain has TRBV2 and TRBJ2-7, with TRBD2 identical over 7 bases. The V gene's germline CDR1 is SNHLY and CDR2 FYNNEI. This CDR3 has 13 residues. Trimming took 4 bases from V and 2 from J; bases not matched to a gene: 2. CDR3 protein: CASSALATYEQYF. The CDR3 DNA is TGTGCCAGCAGTGCACTAGCGACCTACGAGCAGTACTTC.

This clonotype was picked up a small number of times. This CDR3 is CASSPGLRTGGYEQYF. The CDR3 DNA follows: TGTGCCAGCAGCCCGGGGCTTCGGACAGGGGGCTACGAGCAGTACTTC. The chain couples TRBV3-1 to TRBJ2-7; TRBD1 matches at 10 bases. Germline loops: CDR1 LGHDT, CDR2 YNNKEL (reference sequence). The CDR3 contains 16 residues. After removal of 4 bases from V and 3 bases from J, the junction contained 9 bases not matched to a gene.

In this sample, this clonotype turned up many times. The chain carries TRBV27 and TRBJ2-7; the match to TRBD1 covers 9 bases. Germline V lookup: CDR1 MNHEY, CDR2 SMNVEV (reference sequence). The V gene end was trimmed by 0 bases and the J gene end by 4 bases; junction bases not matched to a gene: 7. The CDR3 is 16 residues long. CDR3 in DNA: TGTGCCAGCAGTTTATCGGGGACAGGGTTTCTTTACGAGCAGTACTTC. Protein product: CASSLSGTGFLYEQYF.

This clonotype was seen ten or more times. The chain uses TRBV12-3 or TRBV12-4 and TRBJ2-1; TRBD2 matches at 11 bases. J lost 7 bases, V lost 3 bases, and 2 bases had no gene match. The CDR3 loop spans 14 amino acids. The CDR3 region has the DNA TGTGCCAGCAGTTTGACTAGCGGGACAAATGAGCAGTTCTTC. Translated, it gives CASSLTSGTNEQFF.

V is TRBV24-1 and J is TRBJ2-1, with 12 nucleotides matching TRBD2. Germline values: CDR1 KGHDR, CDR2 SFDVKD. The ends lost 5 bases at V and 1 base at J; junction bases unmatched: 2. The CDR3 has 16 amino acids. The CDR3 nucleotides read TGTGCCACCAGTGCTACTAGCGGGAGGTCCTACAATGAGCAGTTCTTC. Translating it yields CATSATSGRSYNEQFF.

The V call is TRBV10-3, the J call TRBJ1-5, with D possibly matching TRBD1 (5 bases). CDR3 length: 14 residues. V was shortened by 2 bases and J by 5 bases, with 10 bases between the two germline ends. Germline CDR1 is ENHRY and CDR2 is SYGVKD. The CDR3 region is CAISETGVDQPQHF. CDR3 coding DNA: TGTGCCATCAGTGAGACAGGTGTTGATCAGCCCCAGCATTTT.

Points on this clonotype: The junction differs from germline at one of its ends, possibly a read error. V and J are TRBV7-9 and TRBJ2-5, with no clear D. In germline, CDR1 is SEHNR, CDR2 FQNEAQ (reference sequence). CDR3 length: 15 amino acids. DNA of the CDR3: TGCCCCAGCAGCTTAGGTGGGTCCAGTCAAGAGACCCAGTACTTC. This gives the protein CPSSLGGSSQETQYF. Based on the CDR3 plus reference TRBV7-9 and TRBJ2-5, the full variable domain is DTGVSQNPRHKITKRGQNVTFRCDPISEHNRLYWYRQTLGQGPEFLTYFQNEAQLEKSRLLSDRFSAERPKGSFSTLEIQRTEQGDSAMYLCPSSLGGSSQETQYFGPGTRLLVL.

This clonotype was seen more than once but under ten times. The chain recombines TRBV30 with TRBJ2-3; D ambiguous. CDR1 and CDR2 from the germline V gene are GTSNPN and SVGIG (reference sequence). V lost 4 bases and J 6 bases, leaving 17 bases between the germline ends. This CDR3 region has 14 residues. CDR3 bases: TGTGCCTGGAAGAAGGGATTGGGCGGTGATACGCAGTATTTT. As protein: CAWKKGLGGDTQYF.

This clonotype was seen repeatedly, ten times or more. The chain links TRBV7-3 to TRBJ2-3, with TRBD1 matching 8 bases. Germline CDR1 reads SGHTA; CDR2 reads FQGTGA. V lost 3 bases and J lost 2; bases outside the gene matches: 4. CDR3 length: 15 residues. Here the CDR3 DNA reads TGTGCCAGCAGCTTCGGACAGGGTTACACAGATACGCAGTATTTT. Translation gives CASSFGQGYTDTQYF.

The chain links TRBV7-8 to TRBJ2-5, with TRBD2 matching 7 bases. Germline CDR1 and CDR2: SGHVS and FQNEAQ. J gave up 2 bases and V 4 bases, and 10 bases lay outside the gene matches. The CDR3 runs to 16 residues. The CDR3 reads CASSSPRGSGQETQYF. DNA of the CDR3: TGTGCCAGCAGCTCCCCCCGGGGTAGCGGGCAAGAGACCCAGTACTTC.

The sample holds many counts of this clonotype. The CDR3 sequence is CASSVGGTVTNYGYTF. Written as DNA, the CDR3 is TGTGCCAGCTCGGTGGGTGGGACAGTAACTAACTATGGCTACACCTTC. The J gene is TRBJ1-2, the V gene TRBV28; 7 nucleotides align to TRBD1. The CDR3 is 16 amino acids. The ends lost 8 bases at V and 0 bases at J; junction bases unmatched: 12. Germline-derived CDR1 and CDR2 are MDHEN and SYDVKM.

The table lists this clonotype with many counts. The V call is TRBV11-2, the J call TRBJ2-3; TRBD2 aligns across 7 bases. The CDR3 spans 19 residues. The germline V gene encodes CDR1 SGHAT and CDR2 FQNNGV. V gave up 4 bases and J gave up 6 bases; unmatched junction bases: 22. The CDR3 nucleotides are TGTGCCAGCAGCTCCGATCAGGGAATTAACCTAGCGGACCAGGATACGCAGTATTTT. Translation gives CASSSDQGINLADQDTQYF.

This clonotype was recorded many times. This sequence joins TRBV12-3 or TRBV12-4 and TRBJ2-1; D ambiguous. This CDR3 contains 14 residues. V was clipped by 4 bases and J by 3 bases, with 10 bases between them. CDR3 loop: CASSWERYYNEQFF. CDR3 bases: TGTGCCAGCAGTTGGGAACGGTACTACAATGAGCAGTTCTTC.

The DNA for the CDR3 is TGTGCCTGGAGTGTACGGGGACGGATCCAAGAGACCCAGTACTTC. Its translation: CAWSVRGRIQETQYF. The chain links TRBV30 to TRBJ2-5, with D perhaps TRBD1 or TRBD2 (5 bases each). V was shortened by 0 bases and J by 1 base, with 12 bases between the two germline ends. CDR1 GTSNPN and CDR2 SVGIG come from the germline V gene (reference sequence). The CDR3 contains 15 residues.

The sample holds many counts of this clonotype. The genes are TRBV4-1 and TRBJ2-5; D ambiguous. Trimming removed 0 bases at V and 3 bases at J, with 11 bases between. The CDR3 sequence is 15 residues long. Germline values: CDR1 MGHRA, CDR2 YSYEKL. Here the CDR3 DNA reads TGCGCCAGCAGCCAAGAGCCACTGATAGAAGAGACCCAGTACTTC. Translating gives CASSQEPLIEETQYF.